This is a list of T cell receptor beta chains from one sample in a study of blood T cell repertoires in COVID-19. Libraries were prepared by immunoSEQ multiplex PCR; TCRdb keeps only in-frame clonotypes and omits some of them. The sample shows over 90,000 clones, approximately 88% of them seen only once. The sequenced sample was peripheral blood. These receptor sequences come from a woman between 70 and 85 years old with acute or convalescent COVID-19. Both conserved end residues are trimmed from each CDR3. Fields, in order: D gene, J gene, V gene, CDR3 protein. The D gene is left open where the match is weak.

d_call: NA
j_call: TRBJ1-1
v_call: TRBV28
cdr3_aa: ASSLRVGGGGTEAF

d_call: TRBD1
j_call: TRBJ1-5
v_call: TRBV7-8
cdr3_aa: ASSRVGGFGNQPQH

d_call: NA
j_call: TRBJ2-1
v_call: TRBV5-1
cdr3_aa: ASSLAEGNEQF

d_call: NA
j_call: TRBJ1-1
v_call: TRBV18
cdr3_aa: ASSPLGRHEAF

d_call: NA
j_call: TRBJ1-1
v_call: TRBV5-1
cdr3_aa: ASSSLPGMNTEAF

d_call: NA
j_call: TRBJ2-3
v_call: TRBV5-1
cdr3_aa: ASSIPGTFSTDTQY

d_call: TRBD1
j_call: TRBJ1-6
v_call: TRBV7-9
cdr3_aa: ASSLGDRDLLALH

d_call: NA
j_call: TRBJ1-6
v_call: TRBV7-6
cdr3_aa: ASSLVERQDSSPLH

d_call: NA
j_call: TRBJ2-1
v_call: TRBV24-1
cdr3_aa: ATSDSSSGPYNEQF

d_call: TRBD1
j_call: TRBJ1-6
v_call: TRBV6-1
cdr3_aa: ASSEGWTGNNSPLH

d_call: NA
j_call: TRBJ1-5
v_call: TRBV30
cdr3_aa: AWSRSYSNQPQH

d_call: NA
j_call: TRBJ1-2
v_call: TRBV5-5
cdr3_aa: ASSLWEQGGYGYT

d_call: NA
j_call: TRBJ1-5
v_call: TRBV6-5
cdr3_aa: ASSAQPGLSQPQH

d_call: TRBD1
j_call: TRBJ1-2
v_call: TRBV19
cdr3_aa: ASRKQGAAHGYT